The 20 T cell receptor beta chains listed next were all sequenced from one sample in a study of cytomegalovirus exposure and HLA in healthy donors (dated by TCRdb to 2016 to 2017). The library was built by means of the immunoSEQ multiplex PCR assay. For the multiplex PCR, a mixture combining 60 forward primers for TCR Vbeta segments and 13 reverse primers for TCR Jbeta segments was used. Sourced from immuneACCESS, this table was stored by TCRdb with only in-frame sequences that have V and J called. A share of the clones is absent; for the studies checked, an unresolved V gene accounts for under half, and the remainder has no known explanation. The sample yields fewer than 250,000 clones; roughly 80% were counted once. The ten largest clones represent less than 4.5% of the sample. Input material: PBMCs. The receptor source for this set is a male donor in good health and CMV-seronegative.

The J gene is TRBJ1-4, the V gene TRBV27, with D unclear. The CDR3 has 15 amino acids. CDR1 and CDR2 from the germline V gene are MNHEY and SMNVEV (reference sequence). Trimming removed 1 base at V and 7 bases at J, with 13 bases between. The CDR3 DNA follows: TGTGCCAGCAGTTTATATCTCAGGATGGGTGAAAAACTGTTTTTT. It yields the protein CASSLYLRMGEKLFF.

The chain has TRBV9 and TRBJ2-2; 9 bases agree with TRBD2. This CDR3 is 16 amino acids long. Germline-derived CDR1 and CDR2 are SGDLS and YYNGEE. J lost 6 bases, V lost 6 bases, and 12 bases had no gene match. CDR3 residues: CASTKGGAGGPGELFF. CDR3 DNA: TGTGCCAGCACCAAAGGCGGAGCGGGGGGACCCGGGGAGCTGTTTTTT.

V and J are TRBV5-4 and TRBJ2-7; TRBD2 aligns across 12 bases. CDR3 length: 17 amino acids. Per the germline V gene, CDR1 is SGHNT and CDR2 is YYREEE (reference sequence). V lost 4 bases and J lost 3; bases outside the gene matches: 11. CDR3 residues: CASSRGLAGFSGYEQYF. The CDR3, as DNA: TGTGCCAGCAGCCGAGGACTAGCGGGATTTAGCGGCTACGAGCAGTACTTC. The full variable domain, with the rest looked up from reference TRBV5-4 and TRBJ2-7, is ETGVTQSPTHLIKTRGQQVTLRCSSQSGHNTVSWYQQALGQGPQFIFQYYREEENGRGNFPPRFSGLQFPNYSSELNVNALELDDSALYLCASSRGLAGFSGYEQYFGPGTRLTVT.

In its sample, this clone was seen a few times. One junction end does not reproduce the germline sequence, and a read error may be involved. V usage is TRBV7-9 and J usage is TRBJ1-2; TRBD1 matches at 9 bases. This CDR3 has 14 amino acids. In germline, CDR1 is SEHNR, CDR2 FQNEAQ (reference sequence). CDR3 sequence reads: CSSSLAQGAFGYTF. Here the CDR3 DNA reads TGTTCCAGCAGCTTAGCACAGGGGGCGTTTGGCTACACCTTC. Full variable domain (remainder filled in from reference TRBV7-9 and TRBJ1-2): DTGVSQNPRHKITKRGQNVTFRCDPISEHNRLYWYRQTLGQGPEFLTYFQNEAQLEKSRLLSDRFSAERPKGSFSTLEIQRTEQGDSAMYLCSSSLAQGAFGYTFGSGTRLTVV.

CDR3 loop: CASSQDHRQPYEQYF. DNA of the CDR3: TGCGCCAGCAGCCAAGATCACAGGCAACCCTACGAGCAGTACTTC. This chain connects TRBV4-1 to TRBJ2-7; D may be TRBD1 (5 bases). The germline V gene has CDR1 MGHRA and CDR2 YSYEKL. The CDR3 runs 15 residues. The V gene lost 0 bases and the J gene lost 2 bases, with 11 bases spanning the gap.

The J gene is TRBJ2-7, the V gene TRBV19; D possibly corresponds to TRBD1 (6 bases). Per the germline V gene, CDR1 is LNHDA and CDR2 is SQIVND (reference sequence). This CDR3 comprises 12 residues. V dropped 5 bases and J dropped 6 bases, with 11 bases sitting between them. CDR3 nucleotide sequence: TGTGCCAGTAGTTTCGGACAGTCCGAGCAGTACTTC. The encoded protein is CASSFGQSEQYF.

With respect to this clone: One junction end does not reproduce the germline sequence, and a read error may be involved. The chain uses TRBV7-9 and TRBJ2-7, with 10 bases lining up with TRBD1. CDR1 is SEHNR and CDR2 is FQNEAQ in the germline V gene (reference sequence). This CDR3 comprises 12 residues. For the CDR3, the DNA is TGTTCCAGCACCGGGACAGGGGACGAGCAGTACTTC. This codes for CSSTGTGDEQYF.

This clone was observed a few times. V and J are TRBV5-1 and TRBJ1-1; TRBD1 matches 12 bases. With V trimmed by 4 bases and J by 11 bases, 3 bases remained unmatched. The CDR3 loop spans 12 amino acids. Per germline, CDR1 SGHRS and CDR2 YFSETQ. CDR3 amino acids: CASSAGQGAAFF. CDR3 in DNA: TGCGCCAGCAGCGCGGGACAGGGGGCGGCTTTCTTT.

This chain uses TRBV2 with TRBJ2-1; TRBD2 matches 7 bases. The CDR3 is 13 amino acids. The V gene end was trimmed by 6 bases and the J gene end by 5 bases; junction bases not matched to a gene: 4. Germline assignment: CDR1 SNHLY and CDR2 FYNNEI. The CDR3 loop reads CASRGGSNNEQFF. The CDR3 DNA reads as TGTGCCAGCAGGGGCGGGAGTAACAATGAGCAGTTCTTC.

The rearrangement uses TRBV27 and TRBJ2-1, with a weak D call TRBD2 (6 bases). V lost 4 bases and J lost 4, with 11 bases in between. The germline gives CDR1 MNHEY, CDR2 SMNVEV (reference sequence). The CDR3 sequence is 14 residues long. The CDR3 coding sequence is TGTGCCAGCAGTTCGGAGACTAGTTACAATGAGCAGTTCTTC. It yields the protein CASSSETSYNEQFF.

The gene calls are TRBV29-1 and TRBJ1-5; a possible D gene is TRBD1 (5 bases). CDR3 length: 13 residues. Germline-derived CDR1 and CDR2 are SQVTM and ANQGSEA. Trimming took 6 bases from V and 4 from J, leaving 13 bases between them. Written as DNA, the CDR3 is TGCAGCGTGAAAGACAGCAAGAATCAGCCCCAGCATTTT. Encoded protein: CSVKDSKNQPQHF. Drawing the rest from reference TRBV29-1 and TRBJ1-5, the complete variable domain is SAVISQKPSRDICQRGTSLTIQCQVDSQVTMMFWYRQQPGQSLTLIATANQGSEATYESGFVIDKFPISRPNLTFSTLTVSNMSPEDSSIYLCSVKDSKNQPQHFGDGTRLSIL.

CDR3 region: CASSGQAVSYEQYF. DNA of the CDR3: TGTGCCAGCAGCGGACAGGCGGTTTCCTACGAGCAGTACTTC. The V call is TRBV7-9, the J call TRBJ2-7, with 7 bases fitting TRBD1. The CDR3 covers 14 residues. V lost 5 bases and J lost 1; bases outside the gene matches: 5. From germline, CDR1 is SEHNR and CDR2 FQNEAQ (reference sequence).

The V and J genes are TRBV4-1 and TRBJ2-7; TRBD2 matches 14 bases. J lost 0 bases, V lost 0 bases, and 7 bases had no gene match. The CDR3 runs 19 residues. CDR1 MGHRA and CDR2 YSYEKL come from the germline V gene. This CDR3 reads CASSQDRSGTSGSSYEQYF. The CDR3 coding sequence is TGCGCCAGCAGCCAAGATCGCAGCGGGACTAGCGGGAGCTCCTACGAGCAGTACTTC.

The genes are TRBV25-1 and TRBJ2-3, with D uncertain. V shed 3 bases and J shed 5 bases, with 9 bases lying between them. CDR1 and CDR2 (germline): MGHDK, SYGVNS. The CDR3 is made up of 13 amino acids. The CDR3 here is CASSDNWLDTQYF. DNA of the CDR3: TGTGCCAGCAGTGACAACTGGTTAGATACGCAGTATTTT.

As to this clone: The junction departs from germline at one end; a sequencing error may be responsible. This chain uses TRBV7-9 with TRBJ1-1, with D perhaps TRBD1 (6 bases). The germline gives CDR1 SEHNR, CDR2 FQNEAQ (reference sequence). The CDR3 loop spans 15 amino acids. The DNA for the CDR3 is TGTTCCAGCAGCTTAGGACAGCAAATGAACACTGAAGCTTTCTTT. It codes for CSSSLGQQMNTEAFF.

CDR3 sequence reads: CASSQDSAGPREQYF. CDR3 sequence (DNA): TGTGCCAGCAGCCAAGATTCTGCAGGCCCAAGGGAGCAGTACTTC. J is TRBJ2-7 and V is TRBV14; D call uncertain. This CDR3 has 15 residues. Trimming stripped 0 bases from V and 7 bases from J, with 16 bases between. CDR1 is SGHDN, CDR2 FVKESK, per germline.

The genes are TRBV28 and TRBJ2-6; TRBD2 matches 7 bases. The CDR3 has 16 amino acids. CDR1 is MDHEN and CDR2 is SYDVKM in the germline V gene. The trim removed 6 bases at V and 4 bases at J, leaving 9 bases unmatched. CDR3: CASRTRGLSGANVLTF. CDR3 bases: TGTGCCAGCAGGACAAGGGGACTATCCGGGGCCAACGTCCTGACTTTC.

The chain is built from TRBV19 and TRBJ2-1; a weak D match, TRBD2 (5 bases). Germline V gene sequence: CDR1 LNHDA, CDR2 SQIVND (reference sequence). CDR3 length: 16 amino acids. Trimming removed 1 base at V and 4 bases at J, with 14 bases between. CDR3 sequence (DNA): TGTGCCAGTAGTATAGGTAAGCGGAGAAGTTACAATGAGCAGTTCTTC. Residues: CASSIGKRRSYNEQFF.

The chain carries TRBV30 and TRBJ2-3; 7 bases are shared with TRBD2. The V segment lost 3 bases and the J segment 5 bases; nucleotides outside the gene matches: 11. The germline V gene encodes CDR1 GTSNPN and CDR2 SVGIG (reference sequence). The CDR3 consists of 15 residues. The CDR3 here is CAWSPAGWLVDTQYF. CDR3 sequence (DNA): TGTGCCTGGAGCCCAGCGGGATGGTTGGTAGATACGCAGTATTTT. The full variable domain, its missing parts supplied by reference TRBV30 and TRBJ2-3, is SQTIHQWPATLVQPVGSPLSLECTVEGTSNPNLYWYRQAAGRGLQLLFYSVGIGQISSEVPQNLSASRPQDRQFILSSKKLLLSDSGFYLCAWSPAGWLVDTQYFGPGTRLTVL.

V is TRBV7-9 and J is TRBJ2-2; no clear D. The CDR3 is made up of 15 amino acids. Trimming took off 1 base at V and 6 bases at J, with 12 bases between the two ends. Germline CDR1 and CDR2: SEHNR and FQNEAQ (reference sequence). The CDR3 loop reads CASSLELEIAGELFF. The CDR3 DNA is TGTGCCAGCAGCTTAGAGCTAGAAATAGCCGGGGAGCTGTTTTTT.